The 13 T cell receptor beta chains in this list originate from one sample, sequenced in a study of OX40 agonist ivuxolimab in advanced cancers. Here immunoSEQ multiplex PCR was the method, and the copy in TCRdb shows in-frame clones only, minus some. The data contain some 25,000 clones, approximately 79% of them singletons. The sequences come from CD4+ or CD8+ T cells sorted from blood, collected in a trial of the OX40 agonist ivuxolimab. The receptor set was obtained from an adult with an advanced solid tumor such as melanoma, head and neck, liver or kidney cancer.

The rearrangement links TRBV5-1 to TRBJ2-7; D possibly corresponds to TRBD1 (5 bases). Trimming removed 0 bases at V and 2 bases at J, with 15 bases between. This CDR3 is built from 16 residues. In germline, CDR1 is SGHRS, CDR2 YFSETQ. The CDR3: CASSLGQGWATYEQYF. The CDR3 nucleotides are TGCGCCAGCAGCTTGGGCCAGGGTTGGGCAACCTACGAGCAGTACTTC.

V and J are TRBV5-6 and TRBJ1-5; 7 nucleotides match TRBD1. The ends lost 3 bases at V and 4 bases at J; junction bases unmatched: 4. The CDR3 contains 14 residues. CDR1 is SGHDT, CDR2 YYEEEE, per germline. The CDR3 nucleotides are TGTGCCAGCAGCTCCGGGACAGATAATCAGCCCCAGCATTTT. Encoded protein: CASSSGTDNQPQHF.

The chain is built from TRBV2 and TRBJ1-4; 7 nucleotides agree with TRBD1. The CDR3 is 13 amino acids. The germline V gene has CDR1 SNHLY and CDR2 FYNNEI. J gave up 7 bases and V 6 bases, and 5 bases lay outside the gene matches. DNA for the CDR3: TGTGCCAGCAGGAACAGGGGTGGTGAAAAACTGTTTTTT. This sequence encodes CASRNRGGEKLFF. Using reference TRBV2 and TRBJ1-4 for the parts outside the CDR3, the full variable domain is EPEVTQTPSHQVTQMGQEVILRCVPISNHLYFYWYRQILGQKVEFLVSFYNNEISEKSEIFDDQFSVERPDGSNFTLKIRSTKLEDSAMYFCASRNRGGEKLFFGSGTQLSVL.

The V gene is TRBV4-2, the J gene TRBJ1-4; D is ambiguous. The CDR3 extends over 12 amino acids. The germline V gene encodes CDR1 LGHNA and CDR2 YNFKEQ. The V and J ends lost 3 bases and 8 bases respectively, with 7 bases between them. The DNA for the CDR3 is TGTGCCAGCAGCCAGTTGTCGGAAAAACTGTTTTTT. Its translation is CASSQLSEKLFF.

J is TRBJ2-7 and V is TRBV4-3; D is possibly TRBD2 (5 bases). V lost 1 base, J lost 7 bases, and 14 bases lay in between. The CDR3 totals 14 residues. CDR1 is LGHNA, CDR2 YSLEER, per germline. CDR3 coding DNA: TGCGCCAGCAGCCAAGTTACGGCGGGTGCTGAGCAGTACTTC. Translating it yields CASSQVTAGAEQYF.

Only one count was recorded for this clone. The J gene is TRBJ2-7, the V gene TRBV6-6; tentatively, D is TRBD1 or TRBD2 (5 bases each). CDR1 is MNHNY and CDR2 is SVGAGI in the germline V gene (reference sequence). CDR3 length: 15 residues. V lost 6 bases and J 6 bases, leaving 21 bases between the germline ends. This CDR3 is CASRPTWDPRIEQYF. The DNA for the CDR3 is TGTGCCAGCAGACCAACTTGGGACCCGAGGATCGAGCAGTACTTC.

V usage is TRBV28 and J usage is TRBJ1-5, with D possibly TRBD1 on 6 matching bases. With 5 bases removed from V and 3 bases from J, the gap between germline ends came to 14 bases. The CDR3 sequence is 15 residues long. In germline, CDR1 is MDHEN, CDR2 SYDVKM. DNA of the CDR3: TGTGCCAGCAGTGGGACTACAGGGTACAATCAGCCCCAGCATTTT. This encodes CASSGTTGYNQPQHF. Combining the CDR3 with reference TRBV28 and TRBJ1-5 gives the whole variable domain DVKVTQSSRYLVKRTGEKVFLECVQDMDHENMFWYRQDPGLGLRLIYFSYDVKMKEKGDIPEGYSVSREKKERFSLILESASTNQTSMYLCASSGTTGYNQPQHFGDGTRLSIL.

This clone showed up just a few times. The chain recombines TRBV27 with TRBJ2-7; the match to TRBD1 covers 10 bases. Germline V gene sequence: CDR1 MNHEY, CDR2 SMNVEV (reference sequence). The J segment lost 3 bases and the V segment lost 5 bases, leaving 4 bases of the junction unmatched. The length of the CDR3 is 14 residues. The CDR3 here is CASSPWDRGYEQYF. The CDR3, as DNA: TGTGCCAGCAGTCCTTGGGACAGGGGCTACGAGCAGTACTTC.

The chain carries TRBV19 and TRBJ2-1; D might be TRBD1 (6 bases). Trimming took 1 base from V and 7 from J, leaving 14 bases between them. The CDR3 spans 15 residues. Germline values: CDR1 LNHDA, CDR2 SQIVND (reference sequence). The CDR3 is CASSIVGASLNEQFF. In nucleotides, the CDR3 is TGTGCCAGTAGTATAGTGGGGGCCTCCCTGAATGAGCAGTTCTTC.

CDR3 in amino acids: CASSPSGAYNEQFF. CDR3 bases: TGCGCCAGCAGCCCATCCGGGGCTTACAATGAGCAGTTCTTC. The V gene is TRBV5-1, the J gene TRBJ2-1; D could derive from TRBD1 or TRBD2 (5 bases each). V dropped 4 bases and J dropped 4 bases, with 12 bases sitting between them. The CDR3 sequence is 14 residues long. Germline values: CDR1 SGHRS, CDR2 YFSETQ.

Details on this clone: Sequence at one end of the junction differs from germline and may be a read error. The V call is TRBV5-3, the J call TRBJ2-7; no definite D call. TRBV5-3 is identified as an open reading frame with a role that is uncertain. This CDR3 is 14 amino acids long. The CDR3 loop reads CASSLGQNLYEQYF. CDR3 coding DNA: TGTGCCAGCAGCTTGGGTCAGAACCTCTACGAGCAGTACTTC.

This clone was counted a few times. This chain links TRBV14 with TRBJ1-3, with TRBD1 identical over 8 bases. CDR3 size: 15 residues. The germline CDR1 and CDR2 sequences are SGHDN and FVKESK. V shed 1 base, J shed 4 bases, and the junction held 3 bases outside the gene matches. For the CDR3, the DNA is TGTGCCAGCAGCCAAGGCAGGGGGCCAGGAAACACCATATATTTT. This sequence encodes CASSQGRGPGNTIYF.

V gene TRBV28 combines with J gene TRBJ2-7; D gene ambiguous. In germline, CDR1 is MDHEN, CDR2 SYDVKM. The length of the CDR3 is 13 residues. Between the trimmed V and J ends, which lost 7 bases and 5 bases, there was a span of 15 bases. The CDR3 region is CASTSRSLHEQYF. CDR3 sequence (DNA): TGTGCCAGCACCTCACGCTCTCTCCACGAGCAGTACTTC.